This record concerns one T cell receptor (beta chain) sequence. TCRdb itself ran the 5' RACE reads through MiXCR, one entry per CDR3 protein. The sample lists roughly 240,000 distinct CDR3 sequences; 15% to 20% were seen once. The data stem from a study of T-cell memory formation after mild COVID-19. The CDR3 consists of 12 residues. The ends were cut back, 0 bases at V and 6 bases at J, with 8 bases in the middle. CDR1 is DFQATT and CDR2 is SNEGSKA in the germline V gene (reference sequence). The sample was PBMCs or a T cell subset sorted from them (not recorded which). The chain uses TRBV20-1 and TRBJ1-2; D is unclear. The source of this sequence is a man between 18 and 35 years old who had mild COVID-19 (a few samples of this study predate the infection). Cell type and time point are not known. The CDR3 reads CSARDPGNGYTF. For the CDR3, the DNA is TGCAGTGCTAGAGACCCCGGTAATGGCTACACCTTC.